This T cell receptor (beta chain) was found in a study of cytomegalovirus exposure and HLA in healthy donors. Study findings and constraints: Among the CMV-associated chains, a few were confirmed in vitro as specific for CMV antigens. The authors considered a cluster of highly shared sequence variants likely to be a sequencing artifact.

Trimming cost V 0 bases and J 9 bases; bases outside gene matches: 9. The CDR3 is made up of 16 amino acids. In germline, CDR1 is SGDLS, CDR2 YYNGEE. The PCR employed 60 Vbeta primers together with 13 Jbeta primers. Measured with immunoSEQ multiplex PCR; TCRdb has only the in-frame clones, and not every one. The table for this sample gives about 88,000 clones. Concerning this clone itself: Its antigen is undetermined.

This sequence was found in a girl under 18 in good health and CMV-seropositive. The J gene is TRBJ2-1, the V gene TRBV9, with TRBD1 matching 10 bases. Sequencing was carried out using PBMCs. Written as DNA, the CDR3 is TGTGCCAGCAGCGTAGCGTGGGGGACAGGGGAGGTTGAGCAGTTCTTC. Protein: CASSVAWGTGEVEQFF.